The 15 T cell receptor beta chains reported below all come from one sample, sequenced in a study of blood T cell repertoires in COVID-19. The assay was immunoSEQ multiplex PCR, and TCRdb's table has in-frame clones only and misses some. Of 380,000 or so clones in the sample, 65% to 90% are singletons; the top ten hold 7.1%. The specimen was peripheral blood. The receptor set was obtained from a woman aged 55-70 years with COVID-19, enrolled during active disease.

Worth noting for this clone: The same CDR3 also results from other DNA sequences found in this sample. The rearrangement uses TRBV12-3 or TRBV12-4 and TRBJ1-4; 8 nucleotides match TRBD1. J lost 5 bases, V lost 6 bases, and 2 bases had no gene match. CDR3 size: 13 residues. The CDR3, as DNA: TGTGCCAGCAGGACAGGGGAGAATGAAAAACTGTTTTTT. As protein: CASRTGENEKLFF.

The CDR3: CASSTGQNTGELFF. Written as DNA, the CDR3 is TGTGCCAGCAGCACAGGGCAGAACACCGGGGAGCTGTTTTTT. This rearrangement joins TRBV5-4 to TRBJ2-2; D perhaps matches TRBD1 (6 bases). CDR3 length: 14 amino acids. Germline assignment: CDR1 SGHNT and CDR2 YYREEE (reference sequence). V was pared by 4 bases and J by 1 base, with 8 bases between.

This chain joins TRBV6-5 and TRBJ2-1; D unclear. CDR1 is MNHEY, CDR2 SVGAGI, per germline. The CDR3 loop spans 13 amino acids. V shed 6 bases and J shed 2 bases, with 8 bases lying between them. CDR3 sequence reads: CASRLDTYNEQFF. The CDR3 bases are TGTGCCAGCAGACTTGACACCTACAATGAGCAGTTCTTC.

V gene TRBV2 combines with J gene TRBJ1-1; D gene unclear. The V gene lost 9 bases and the J gene lost 8 bases, with 16 bases spanning the gap. The CDR3 length is 12 residues. Germline lookup yields CDR1 SNHLY and CDR2 FYNNEI. The CDR3 loop is CASLPGVMEAFF. The CDR3 nucleotides read TGTGCCAGTTTACCCGGGGTTATGGAAGCTTTCTTT.

The rearrangement uses TRBV14 and TRBJ1-2; the D is unclear. This CDR3 spans 13 amino acids. Germline V CDR1 and CDR2: SGHDN, FVKESK. Trimming took off 2 bases at V and 6 bases at J, with 10 bases between the two ends. CDR3 bases: TGTGCCAGCAGCCAACCTGGCATCGATGGCTACACCTTC. This encodes CASSQPGIDGYTF.

The rearrangement uses TRBV7-3 and TRBJ1-4, with D tentatively TRBD1 (6 bases). The CDR3 extends over 15 amino acids. The V and J ends lost 5 bases and 3 bases respectively, with 13 bases between them. In germline, CDR1 is SGHTA, CDR2 FQGTGA. The CDR3 nucleotides read TGTGCCAGCAGCCCTGGGGGGGCGGCTAATGAAAAACTGTTTTTT. This gives the protein CASSPGGAANEKLFF. Using reference TRBV7-3 and TRBJ1-4 for the parts outside the CDR3, the full variable domain is GAGVSQTPSNKVTEKGKYVELRCDPISGHTALYWYRQSLGQGPEFLIYFQGTGAADDSGLPNDRFFAVRPEGSVSTLKIQRTERGDSAVYLCASSPGGAANEKLFFGSGTQLSVL.

The CDR3 coding sequence is TGTGCCAGCAGTTATCGCCCCGCAGAAGGCTACACCTTC. It is translated as CASSYRPAEGYTF. The chain is built from TRBV6-2 or TRBV6-3 and TRBJ1-2; D uncertain. The length of the CDR3 is 13 residues. Trimming removed 3 bases at V and 8 bases at J, with 13 bases between. Germline CDR1 and CDR2: MNHEY and SVGEGT.

The chain is built from TRBV2 and TRBJ1-2; weak D call: TRBD1 (5 bases). Germline V gene lookup returns CDR1 SNHLY and CDR2 FYNNEI. This CDR3 is built from 14 residues. V lost 3 bases and J 7 bases, leaving 15 bases between the germline ends. CDR3 amino acids: CASSDRALIGGYTF. CDR3 coding DNA: TGTGCCAGCAGTGACAGGGCCCTAATCGGTGGCTACACCTTC.

This clone was found once. The rearrangement joins TRBV3-1 (or the pseudogene TRBV3-2) to TRBJ1-1; TRBD1 is a possible D gene (6 bases). Germline loops: CDR1 LGHDT, CDR2 YNNKEL (reference sequence). V was trimmed by 1 base and J by 7 bases, leaving 10 bases between them. CDR3 length: 13 residues. Written as DNA, the CDR3 is TGTGCCAGCAGCCAAGGAGTCAGGGGTGAAGCTTTCTTT. This gives the protein CASSQGVRGEAFF.

The V gene is TRBV7-9, the J gene TRBJ2-7; 8 positions agree with TRBD2. J was trimmed by 3 bases and V by 5 bases; bases with no gene match: 9. Germline values: CDR1 SEHNR, CDR2 FQNEAQ (reference sequence). This CDR3 is 15 amino acids long. CDR3 coding DNA: TGTGCCAGCAGCGCCGGGACTAGTTTTAACTACGAGCAGTACTTC. Translation gives CASSAGTSFNYEQYF.

Comment on this clone: An end of the junction does not agree with germline; a read error may underlie this. This chain links TRBV15 with TRBJ2-7, with 10 bases that match TRBD1. The CDR3 sequence is 15 residues long. The V gene's germline CDR1 is LNHNV and CDR2 YYDKDF (reference sequence). The CDR3: CATSREITRRQGALW. CDR3 sequence (DNA): TGTGCCACCAGCAGAGAAATTACCCGCCGACAGGGGGCTCTATGG.

The chain carries TRBV4-3 and TRBJ2-1, with a possible D match to TRBD2 (6 bases). V lost 4 bases and J 9 bases, leaving 16 bases between the germline ends. Germline V gene lookup returns CDR1 LGHNA and CDR2 YSLEER. The CDR3 is 14 amino acids. CDR3 sequence (DNA): TGCGCCAGCAGCCCGGGGGTCTTAGAGACTGAGCAGTTCTTC. Its protein is CASSPGVLETEQFF.

The chain couples TRBV5-4 to TRBJ1-4; 10 nucleotides match TRBD1. This CDR3 spans 16 amino acids. Trimming took 5 bases from V and 6 from J; bases not matched to a gene: 10. Germline assignment: CDR1 SGHNT and CDR2 YYREEE (reference sequence). CDR3 bases: TGTGCCAGCAGACAGACAGGGGGCGCCGGGGATGAAAAACTGTTTTTT. Its protein product is CASRQTGGAGDEKLFF.

This chain joins TRBV7-2 and TRBJ1-4, with 7 bases aligning to TRBD1. The V gene's germline CDR1 is SGHTA and CDR2 FQGNSA. The junction had 11 bases not matched to a gene; V was cut back by 5 bases and J by 8 bases. The CDR3 sequence is 15 residues long. The CDR3 region has the DNA TGTGCCAGCAGCCCGCAAGGGACAGAAGAAGAAAAACTGTTTTTT. Amino acid sequence: CASSPQGTEEEKLFF.

J is TRBJ1-2 and V is TRBV6-5; weak D call: TRBD1 (6 bases). V was clipped by 3 bases and J by 6 bases, with 11 bases between them. The CDR3 has 13 residues. Germline CDR1 MNHEY, CDR2 SVGAGI. CDR3 amino acids: CASSYGGENGYTF. The CDR3 bases are TGTGCCAGCAGTTATGGGGGCGAAAATGGCTACACCTTC.